A single sample gave rise to the 8 T cell receptor beta chains below, sequenced in a study of blood T cells in healthy people across ages. Using a J-beta primer mix together with a sample-barcoded 5' primer, a second PCR was run for roughly 7 to 11 cycles. TCRdb re-analysed the 5' RACE reads in MiXCR, keeping a single row per CDR3 protein. The sample holds approximately 2,000,000 distinct CDR3 sequences, around 42% seen once. The sample taken for sequencing was blood. These receptors came from a human donor in good health.

This clonotype was observed a few times. This chain connects TRBV12-3 or TRBV12-4 to TRBJ1-2; possibly TRBD1 for D (5 bases). There are 15 residues in the CDR3. Trimming cost V 5 bases and J 4 bases, with 17 bases left between them. The CDR3 loop is CASSQSGFVGYGYTF. CDR3 DNA: TGTGCCAGCAGTCAGTCAGGGTTTGTGGGCTATGGCTACACCTTC.

This chain uses TRBV2 with TRBJ2-5; a possible D gene is TRBD1 (6 bases). The CDR3 totals 15 residues. The V end lost 5 bases, the J end lost 2 bases, and 15 bases lay between the germline ends. The germline V gene has CDR1 SNHLY and CDR2 FYNNEI. In nucleotides, the CDR3 is TGTGCCAGCAGTCGAGACAGGTCTTCACAAGAGACCCAGTACTTC. Amino acid sequence: CASSRDRSSQETQYF.

This CDR3 is CASSELATYWSSGGTEAFF. The CDR3 DNA reads TGTGCCAGCAGTGAACTTGCGACATATTGGTCATCGGGAGGCACTGAAGCTTTCTTT. The rearrangement joins TRBV6-1 to TRBJ1-1; D not resolved. The V end was cut by 2 bases, the J end by 4 bases, with 26 bases between. The CDR3 is made up of 19 amino acids. CDR1 MNHNS and CDR2 SASEGT come from the germline V gene.

The chain employs TRBV6-5 and TRBJ1-2; D ambiguous. Germline values: CDR1 MNHEY, CDR2 SVGAGI. The CDR3 loop spans 12 amino acids. V lost 8 bases and J lost 7, with 14 bases in between. This chain's CDR3 is CASRTWESGYTF. The DNA of the CDR3 is TGTGCCAGCCGAACCTGGGAGAGTGGCTACACCTTC.

The rearrangement joins TRBV4-3 to TRBJ2-1; a weak D match, TRBD1 (6 bases). Trimming cost V 2 bases and J 2 bases, with 13 bases left between them. The CDR3 contains 16 residues. Germline CDR1 and CDR2: LGHNA and YSLEER. The CDR3 reads CASSQTNWGPYNEQFF. Written as DNA, the CDR3 is TGCGCCAGCAGCCAAACAAATTGGGGGCCCTACAATGAGCAGTTCTTC.

This clonotype has ten or more counts. V usage is TRBV12-3 or TRBV12-4 and J usage is TRBJ2-1; TRBD2 aligns across 8 bases. The CDR3 length is 15 residues. V was pared by 6 bases and J by 1 base, with 5 bases of the junction left unmatched. The CDR3, as DNA: TGTGCCAGCAGCTTCCGCGGGGGGTCCTACAATGAGCAGTTCTTC. Its protein product is CASSFRGGSYNEQFF.

The gene calls are TRBV6-6 and TRBJ1-4; D is ambiguous. Germline V gene lookup returns CDR1 MNHNY and CDR2 SVGAGI (reference sequence). V was clipped by 2 bases and J by 8 bases, with 6 bases between them. CDR3 length: 12 amino acids. In nucleotides, the CDR3 is TGTGCCAGCAGTTACGAAGGGGAAAAACTGTTTTTT. It translates to CASSYEGEKLFF.

This clonotype was picked up a small number of times. This chain joins TRBV7-6 and TRBJ2-1, with 10 bases that match TRBD2. The CDR3 totals 18 residues. The junction had 16 bases not matched to a gene; V was cut back by 4 bases and J by 7 bases. Germline-derived CDR1 and CDR2 are SGHVS and FNYEAQ. CDR3 sequence reads: CASSSAGPAGGPGNEQFF. CDR3 sequence (DNA): TGTGCCAGCAGCTCTGCGGGGCCAGCGGGGGGGCCTGGAAATGAGCAGTTCTTC.